This TCR beta chain was captured by sequencing in a study of blood T cell repertoires in COVID-19 (dated by TCRdb to 2018 to 2020). The study in broad terms: The collaborator samples originated in the United States, Italy and Spain and spanned the acute and convalescent phases of COVID-19. HLA class I and class II types, where available, came from metadata supplied by the sample provider rather than from assay-based typing. Deeply sampled blood TCRbeta repertoires from subjects exposed to, actively infected with, or recovered from COVID-19 were included in the dataset. The material from the prospective study consisted of cDNA or gDNA derived from T cells, B-cell-depleted T cells, or PBMCs. Sample metadata almost always included a de-identified subject ID, COVID-19 status, age in years and sex. The repertoires were made available in a free public database intended to serve as a resource for research on the immune response to SARS-CoV-2. The samples were drawn from the first 160 participants of the ongoing ImmuneRACE study and from roughly 1,300 subjects provided by 6 global collaborators.

Each collaborating institution followed its own protocols to collect whole blood in K2EDTA tubes. Collaborator samples were shipped for TCRbeta analysis as frozen whole blood, isolated PBMCs, or DNA extracted from either sample type. V loses 7 bases of germline sequence and J loses 4 bases, and the interval between the two ends is 10 bases. The germline V gene yields SQVTM for CDR1 and ANQGSEA for CDR2. The CDR3 has 11 amino acids, counting the end cysteine and phenylalanine. Only CDR3 DNA remains: 33 bases, in frame from the first base. TCRbeta CDR3 regions were amplified from genomic DNA using the immunoSEQ Assay, a bias-controlled multiplex PCR. The study's processing was this. Nucleated cell counts per sample were estimated from amplification of reference gene primers within the assay. To quantify the absolute abundance of each unique TCRbeta CDR3 rearrangement, sequence reads were collapsed and filtered. For each sample, productive Simpson clonality was calculated as the square root of Simpson's diversity index over productive rearrangements. TCRdb obtained this table from immuneACCESS and retained in-frame rearrangements with V and J assigned. These tables miss some clones; where compared with another copy, unresolved V genes account for less than half of the shortfall, and the remainder is unexplained. V and J calls and clone size follow that table, whereas D and trimming were derived from the DNA. The sample table lists 70,000 to 100,000 clones, just over 85% of them with a count of one. Of the sample, 7.5% to 9.5% is held by the ten largest clones.

Paper-wide results and their limitations: How much clinical and demographic metadata was included differed by source and by participant, and the metadata was provided uncurated.

On this clone itself: Its antigen has not been determined. Base qualities are not provided; no much larger clone lies one nucleotide away.

The sequenced material came from peripheral blood. The TCR comes from a woman in her 70s with acute or convalescent COVID-19. This receptor chain uses TRBV29-1 and TRBJ1-2; TRBD1 is a possible D gene, resting on 5 matching bases. In nucleotide form, the sequence is TGCAGCGGCAGGGATTTCTATGGCTACACCTTC. This encodes CSGRDFYGYTF.